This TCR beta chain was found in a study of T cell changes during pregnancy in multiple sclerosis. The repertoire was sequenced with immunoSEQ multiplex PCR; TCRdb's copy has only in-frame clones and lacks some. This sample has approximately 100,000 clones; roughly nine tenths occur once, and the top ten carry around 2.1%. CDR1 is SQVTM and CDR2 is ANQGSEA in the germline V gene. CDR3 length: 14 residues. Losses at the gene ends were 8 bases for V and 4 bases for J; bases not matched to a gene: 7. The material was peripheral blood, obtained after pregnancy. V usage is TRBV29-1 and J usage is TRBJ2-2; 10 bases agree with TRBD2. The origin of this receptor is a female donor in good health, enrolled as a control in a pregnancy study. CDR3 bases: TGCAGCTACAGCGGGAGGGCTGGCACCGGGGAGCTGTTTTTT. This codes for CSYSGRAGTGELFF.